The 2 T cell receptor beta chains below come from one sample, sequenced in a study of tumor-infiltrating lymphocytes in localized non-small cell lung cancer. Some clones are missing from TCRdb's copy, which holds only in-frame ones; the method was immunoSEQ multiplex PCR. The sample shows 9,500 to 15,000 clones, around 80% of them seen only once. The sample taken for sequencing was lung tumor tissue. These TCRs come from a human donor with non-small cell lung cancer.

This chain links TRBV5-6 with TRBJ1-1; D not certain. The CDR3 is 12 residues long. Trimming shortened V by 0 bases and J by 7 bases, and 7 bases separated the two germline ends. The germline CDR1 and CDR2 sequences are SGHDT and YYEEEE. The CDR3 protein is CASSLATVEAFF. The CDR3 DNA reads TGTGCCAGCAGCTTGGCCACGGTTGAAGCTTTCTTT.

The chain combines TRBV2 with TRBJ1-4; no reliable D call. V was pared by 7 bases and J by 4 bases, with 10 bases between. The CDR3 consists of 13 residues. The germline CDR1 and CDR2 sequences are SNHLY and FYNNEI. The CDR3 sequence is CASNNGFNEKLFF. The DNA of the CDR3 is TGTGCCAGCAATAACGGGTTTAATGAAAAACTGTTTTTT.